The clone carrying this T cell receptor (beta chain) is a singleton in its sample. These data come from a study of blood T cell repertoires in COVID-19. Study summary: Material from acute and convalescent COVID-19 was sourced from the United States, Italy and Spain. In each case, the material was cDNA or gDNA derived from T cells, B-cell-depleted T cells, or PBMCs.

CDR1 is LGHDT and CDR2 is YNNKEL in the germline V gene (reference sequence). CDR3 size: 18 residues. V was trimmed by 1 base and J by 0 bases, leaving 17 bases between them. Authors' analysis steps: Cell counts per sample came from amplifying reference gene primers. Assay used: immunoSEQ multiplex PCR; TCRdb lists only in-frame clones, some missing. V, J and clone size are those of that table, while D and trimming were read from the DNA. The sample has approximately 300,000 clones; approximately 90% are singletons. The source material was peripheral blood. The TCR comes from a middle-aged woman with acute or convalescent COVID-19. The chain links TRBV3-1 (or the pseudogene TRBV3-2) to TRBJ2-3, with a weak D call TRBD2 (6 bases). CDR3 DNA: TGTGCCAGCAGCCAAGGCCGGAAGGGACTCTCTAGCACAGATACGCAGTATTTT. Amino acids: CASSQGRKGLSSTDTQYF.